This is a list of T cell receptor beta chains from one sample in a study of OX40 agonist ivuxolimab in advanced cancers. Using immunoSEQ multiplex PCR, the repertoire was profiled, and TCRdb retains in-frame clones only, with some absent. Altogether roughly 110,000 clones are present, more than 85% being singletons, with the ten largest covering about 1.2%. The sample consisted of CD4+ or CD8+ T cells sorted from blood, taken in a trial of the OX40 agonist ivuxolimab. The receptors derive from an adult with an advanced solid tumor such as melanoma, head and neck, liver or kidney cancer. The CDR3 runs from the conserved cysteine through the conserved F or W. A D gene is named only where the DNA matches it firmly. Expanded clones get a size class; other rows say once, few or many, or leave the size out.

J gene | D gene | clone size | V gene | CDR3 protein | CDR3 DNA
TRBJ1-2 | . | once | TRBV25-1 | CASSEYGNYGYTF | TGTGCCAGCAGTGAATATGGAAACTATGGCTACACCTTC
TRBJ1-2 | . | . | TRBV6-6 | CASSYLGSPNYGYTF | TGTGCCAGCAGTTACCTTGGCAGTCCTAACTATGGCTACACCTTC
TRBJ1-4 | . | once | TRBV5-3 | CARSSGANTNEKLFF | TGTGCCAGAAGCTCGGGAGCCAATACTAATGAAAAACTGTTTTTT
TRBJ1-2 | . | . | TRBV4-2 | CASSQVGGPDGYTF | TGTGCCAGCAGCCAAGTGGGGGGGCCAGATGGCTACACCTTC
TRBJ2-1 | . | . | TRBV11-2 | CASSHLSRDRVNEQFF | TGTGCCAGCAGCCATCTTAGCCGTGACAGAGTCAATGAGCAGTTCTTC
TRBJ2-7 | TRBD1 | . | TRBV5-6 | CASSPTLGTVSYEQYF | TGTGCCAGCAGCCCAACATTAGGGACAGTTTCCTACGAGCAGTACTTC
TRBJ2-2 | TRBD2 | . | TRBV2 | CASTPSGSPAGELFF | TGTGCCAGCACCCCTAGCGGGAGCCCCGCCGGGGAGCTGTTTTTT
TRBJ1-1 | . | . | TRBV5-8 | CASSLNSLNTEAFF | TGTGCCAGCAGCTTGAACAGCTTGAACACTGAAGCTTTCTTT
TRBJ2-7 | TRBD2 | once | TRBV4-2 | CASSQDPSGSSPYEQYF | TGTGCCAGCAGCCAAGATCCTAGCGGGAGTTCCCCCTACGAGCAGTACTTC
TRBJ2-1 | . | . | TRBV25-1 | CASAGFGGGRYNEQFF | TGTGCCAGCGCTGGTTTTGGGGGAGGTCGATACAATGAGCAGTTCTTC
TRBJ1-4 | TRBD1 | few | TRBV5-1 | CASSPGTGGEKLFF | TGCGCCAGCAGCCCCGGGACAGGGGGTGAAAAACTGTTTTTT
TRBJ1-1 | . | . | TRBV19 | CASSINKGSSLNTEAFF | TGTGCCAGTAGTATAAATAAGGGGTCTAGCCTGAACACTGAAGCTTTCTTT
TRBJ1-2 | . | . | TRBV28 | CASSLGANGYTF | TGTGCCAGCAGTCTCGGAGCGAATGGCTACACCTTC
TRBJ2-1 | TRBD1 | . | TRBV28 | CASRSGGAGYNEQFF | TGTGCCAGCAGATCAGGGGGCGCGGGCTACAATGAGCAGTTCTTC
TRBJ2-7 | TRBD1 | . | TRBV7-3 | CASSPTGTGALEQYF | TGTGCCAGCAGCCCAACCGGGACAGGAGCCCTCGAGCAGTACTTC
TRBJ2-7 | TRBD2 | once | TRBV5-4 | CASSLAGVPYEQYF | TGTGCCAGCAGCTTAGCGGGAGTTCCCTACGAGCAGTACTTC
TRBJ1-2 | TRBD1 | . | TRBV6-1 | CASSVLQGTYGYTF | TGTGCCAGCAGTGTACTACAGGGGACCTATGGCTACACCTTC
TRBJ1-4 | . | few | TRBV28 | CATHFTYSEKLFF | TGTGCCACCCACTTCACTTACAGTGAAAAACTGTTTTTT
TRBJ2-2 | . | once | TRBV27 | CASSFSAGFTGELFF | TGTGCCAGCAGTTTCTCCGCAGGGTTCACCGGGGAGCTGTTTTTT
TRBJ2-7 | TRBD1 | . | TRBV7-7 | CASSPGQGADEQYF | TGTGCTAGCAGCCCCGGACAGGGGGCGGACGAGCAGTACTTC
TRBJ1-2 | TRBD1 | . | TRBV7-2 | CASSLAVGQGFYGYTF | TGTGCCAGCAGCTTAGCGGTCGGACAGGGGTTCTATGGCTACACCTTC
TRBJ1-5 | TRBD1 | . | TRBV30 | CAWSGGTGGQPQHF | TGTGCCTGGAGTGGCGGGACAGGGGGCCAGCCCCAGCATTTT
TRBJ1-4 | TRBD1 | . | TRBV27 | CASSIRRQGGEKLFF | TGTGCCAGCAGTATCCGCCGACAGGGTGGTGAAAAACTGTTTTTT
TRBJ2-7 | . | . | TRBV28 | CASSPSVGEQYF | TGTGCCAGCAGTCCCTCAGTGGGCGAGCAGTACTTC
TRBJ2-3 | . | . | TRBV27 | CASSGTPEDTQYF | TGTGCCAGCAGTGGGACCCCCGAGGATACGCAGTATTTT
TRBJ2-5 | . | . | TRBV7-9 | CASSSFLGETQYF | TGTGCCAGCAGCTCGTTTTTGGGGGAGACCCAGTACTTC
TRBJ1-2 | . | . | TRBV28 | CASSLIVRVGYTF | TGTGCCAGCAGTTTAATAGTACGGGTTGGCTACACCTTC